This is a list of T cell receptor beta chains from one sample in a study of beta chain features in type 1 diabetes. The table came from immunoSEQ multiplex PCR; TCRdb's copy has only in-frame clones and leaves some out. The profile covers 100,000 to 150,000 clones, with approximately 9% appearing a single time and around 0.79% taken by the ten largest. The sample consisted of central memory CD4+ T cells from blood. All receptors come from a man aged 25-40 years with type 1 diabetes. Both conserved end residues are part of each CDR3. Each record gives: V gene, J gene, CDR3 length, clone size, D gene, CDR3 protein, CDR3 DNA. A D gene is named only where the DNA matches it firmly. Clone size appears in some rows only: once, few, many, or a class for an expanded clone.

TRBV4-3	TRBJ1-6	16	few	.	CASSQEIGGGNSPLHF	TGCGCCAGCAGCCAAGAAATCGGCGGGGGAAATTCACCCCTCCACTTT
TRBV2	TRBJ2-7	14	.	TRBD1	CASFAGTGKHEQYF	TGTGCCAGCTTCGCCGGGACAGGGAAACACGAGCAGTACTTC
TRBV29-1	TRBJ2-7	13	few	TRBD1	CSVDGTGTYEQYF	TGCAGCGTTGATGGGACAGGGACCTACGAGCAGTACTTC
TRBV5-1	TRBJ2-7	15	few	.	CASSAPDRSGAEQYF	TGCGCCAGCAGCGCACCTGACAGATCCGGAGCCGAGCAGTACTTC
TRBV9	TRBJ2-1	16	.	.	CASSGGWGAGNNEQFF	TGTGCCAGCAGCGGTGGGTGGGGAGCGGGTAACAATGAGCAGTTCTTC
TRBV5-1	TRBJ2-1	14	few	TRBD1	CASSTGGYQNEQFF	TGCGCCAGCAGTACAGGGGGCTACCAAAATGAGCAGTTCTTC
TRBV9	TRBJ2-2	14	.	.	CASSGTAHPGELFF	TGTGCCAGCAGCGGGACAGCCCATCCCGGGGAGCTGTTTTTT
TRBV2	TRBJ2-5	14	few	.	CASSEGLLGGTQYF	TGTGCCAGCAGTGAAGGACTATTAGGGGGGACCCAGTACTTC
TRBV18	TRBJ1-5	16	.	.	CASSPGGGNRNQPQHF	TGTGCCAGCTCCCCCGGTGGGGGGAACCGCAATCAGCCCCAGCATTTT
TRBV7-2	TRBJ1-3	15	.	.	CASSLGLNSGNTIYF	TGTGCCAGCAGCTTGGGACTTAACTCTGGAAACACCATATATTTT
TRBV15	TRBJ2-5	19	few	TRBD2	CATSRGGTSGGAYQETQYF	TGTGCCACCAGCAGGGGCGGGACTAGCGGGGGGGCGTACCAAGAGACCCAGTACTTC
TRBV11-1	TRBJ1-1	13	.	TRBD1	CASSFGQGAEAFF	TGTGCCAGCAGCTTCGGACAGGGGGCTGAAGCTTTCTTT
TRBV18	TRBJ1-6	12	.	.	CASSPTDSPLHF	TGTGCCAGCTCACCAACGGATTCACCCCTCCACTTT
TRBV7-9	TRBJ1-6	12	.	.	CASSFPTSPLHF	TGTGCCAGCAGCTTTCCCACATCACCCCTCCACTTT
TRBV7-2	TRBJ2-7	12	.	.	CASSRGRPEQYF	TGTGCCAGCTCCCGCGGGCGACCCGAGCAGTACTTC
TRBV5-4	TRBJ2-5	15	few	TRBD1	CASSLLDRGTETQYF	TGTGCCAGCAGCCTTTTGGACAGGGGAACAGAGACCCAGTACTTC
TRBV2	TRBJ1-5	13	few	.	CASTVYSNQPQHF	TGTGCCAGCACTGTCTATAGCAATCAGCCCCAGCATTTT
TRBV2	TRBJ2-1	14	few	.	CASSGTGTYNEQFF	TGTGCCAGCAGTGGTACAGGGACCTACAATGAGCAGTTCTTC
TRBV20-1	TRBJ2-7	11	.	.	CSARVRDEQYF	TGCAGTGCTAGAGTACGGGACGAGCAGTACTTC
TRBV7-3	TRBJ1-2	14	few	.	CASSPGTAGYGYTF	TGTGCCAGCAGCCCCGGGACTGCTGGCTATGGCTACACCTTC
TRBV19	TRBJ2-3	15	.	TRBD2	CASRGLSGGTDTQYF	TGTGCCAGTAGGGGGCTTAGCGGGGGCACAGATACGCAGTATTTT
TRBV7-9	TRBJ1-1	16	few	.	CASSLGGNVWNTEAFF	TGTGCCAGCAGCTTGGGGGGTAACGTCTGGAACACTGAAGCTTTCTTT
TRBV6-5	TRBJ2-7	12	once	.	CASSPQDYEQYF	TGTGCCAGCAGCCCACAGGACTACGAGCAGTACTTC
TRBV7-9	TRBJ1-4	14	few	.	CASSSGGVGEKLFF	TGTGCCAGCAGCTCGGGGGGAGTGGGTGAAAAACTGTTTTTT
TRBV29-1	TRBJ1-4	13	few	TRBD1	CSVGDRVGEKLFF	TGCAGCGTTGGTGACAGGGTGGGTGAAAAACTGTTTTTT
TRBV5-4	TRBJ2-3	14	many	.	CASSVDSSTDTQYF	TGTGCCAGCAGCGTGGATTCTAGCACAGATACGCAGTATTTT
TRBV21-1	TRBJ2-5	14	few	.	CASSEQGNQETQYF	TGTGCCAGCAGCGAACAGGGAAACCAAGAGACCCAGTACTTC
TRBV7-7	TRBJ2-7	14	.	.	CASSLAEGAYEQYF	TGTGCTAGCAGCCTCGCGGAGGGCGCCTACGAGCAGTACTTC
TRBV19	TRBJ1-5	15	few	.	CASIPGKDLNQPQHF	TGTGCCAGTATCCCGGGGAAGGATCTCAATCAGCCCCAGCATTTT
TRBV23-1	TRBJ1-1	15	.	.	CASSQGGIVNTEAFF	TGCGCCAGCAGTCAAGGCGGGATAGTGAACACTGAAGCTTTCTTT
TRBV7-9	TRBJ2-1	16	few	.	CASSPPGLADYNEQFF	TGTGCCAGCAGCCCCCCAGGTTTAGCGGACTACAATGAGCAGTTCTTC
TRBV2	TRBJ2-5	14	few	TRBD1	CASSDGQGAETQYF	TGTGCCAGCAGTGACGGACAGGGGGCAGAGACCCAGTACTTC
TRBV2	TRBJ1-5	13	.	.	CASRQGGGQPQHF	TGTGCCAGCAGACAGGGCGGGGGTCAGCCCCAGCATTTT
TRBV18	TRBJ1-1	13	many	.	CASSPTEGTEAFF	TGTGCCAGCTCACCTACAGAGGGGACAGAAGCTTTCTTT
TRBV20-1	TRBJ1-1	11	.	TRBD1	CSARLGQGVFF	TGCAGTGCTAGGCTGGGACAGGGGGTTTTCTTT
TRBV27	TRBJ1-3	13	few	.	CASGPFPGNTIYF	TGTGCCAGCGGCCCTTTCCCTGGAAACACCATATATTTT
TRBV6-6	TRBJ2-7	15	few	TRBD1	CASSYSRTGGGEQYF	TGTGCCAGCAGCTACAGCCGGACAGGGGGCGGTGAGCAGTACTTC
TRBV4-3	TRBJ1-4	15	few	.	CASSRELATNEKLFF	TGCGCCAGCAGCCGTGAGCTTGCAACTAATGAAAAACTGTTTTTT
TRBV7-9	TRBJ2-3	15	few	TRBD1	CASSLAGGTGDTQYF	TGTGCCAGCAGCTTGGCAGGGGGTACGGGAGATACGCAGTATTTT
TRBV11-2	TRBJ2-5	15	.	TRBD1	CASSLDGTGRETQYF	TGTGCCAGCAGCTTAGATGGGACAGGGAGAGAGACCCAGTACTTC
TRBV7-2	TRBJ2-7	13	few	TRBD1	CASSLDRGPEQYF	TGTGCCAGCAGCTTAGACAGGGGGCCCGAGCAGTACTTC
TRBV7-8	TRBJ2-3	12	.	.	CASSPDRSALYF	TGTGCCAGCAGTCCCGACAGGAGCGCTCTGTATTTT
TRBV7-8	TRBJ1-5	14	.	TRBD1	CASSSQGGRQPQHF	TGTGCCAGCTCCTCACAGGGGGGACGTCAGCCCCAGCATTTT
TRBV7-8	TRBJ1-5	14	.	.	CASSLDGVRQPQHF	TGTGCCAGCAGCTTAGACGGGGTACGTCAGCCCCAGCATTTT
TRBV5-4	TRBJ1-1	16	once	.	CASSLDSELRNTEAFF	TGTGCCAGCAGCTTGGATAGTGAACTCCGGAACACTGAAGCTTTCTTT